This T cell receptor (beta chain) was identified in a study of shared clonotypes between healthy human individuals. Study background: Every donor yielded three CD4 naive, three CD4 memory, two CD8 naive and one CD8 memory plate.

Assay used: immunoSEQ multiplex PCR; TCRdb lists only in-frame clones, some missing. The repertoire holds 650,000 to 700,000 clones, with about nine tenths as singletons. In germline, CDR1 is SGHTA, CDR2 FQGTGA. Trimming at V came to 5 bases and at J to 7 bases, leaving 15 bases not matched to a gene. The length of the CDR3 is 17 residues. Study outcomes and limitations: A limitation of the genetic and exposure-history diversity represented arose from few donors. Depth of sequencing was expected to influence donor clonotype sharing. With a handful of donors compared, around 5% of naive CD4 clonotypes were shared.

As for this clone: Antigen specificity is unknown.

The receptor was derived from a man younger than 30 in good health. Some clones in this sample may be carry-over from other donors' samples. This chain links TRBV7-3 with TRBJ2-1; 9 positions match TRBD1. Sequencing input: memory CD8+ T cells from PBMCs. Documented subset: CD45RO+ cells pooled with CCR7-negative TemRA cells. The CDR3 DNA follows: TGTGCCAGCAGCCTAAAGGGTTGGGACAGGGCCCGAAATGAGCAGTTCTTC. Translating it yields CASSLKGWDRARNEQFF.